The rows below give T cell receptor beta chains drawn from one sample of a study of sequential checkpoint blockade in melanoma. Using immunoSEQ multiplex PCR, the repertoire was profiled, and TCRdb retains in-frame clones only, with some absent. The sample contains roughly 6,900 clones, around 60% of which appear only once. The specimen comprised CD8+ T cells sorted from blood (inferred from file names), sampled from a patient given nivolumab and ipilimumab in sequence. Receptors were obtained from a human donor with melanoma. Each CDR3 is given with its conserved first and last residue. Each record gives: clone size, J gene, D gene, V gene, CDR3 DNA, CDR3 protein. D genes are given only for firm matches. Size values are once, few and many counts, or a class for expanded clones, and some rows have none.

abundance: -; j_gene: TRBJ2-1; d_gene: TRBD1; v_gene: TRBV27; CDR3nt: TGTGCCAGCAGTCAGGGGACAGCCTACAATGAGCAGTTCTTC; CDR3aa: CASSQGTAYNEQFF
abundance: -; j_gene: TRBJ2-7; d_gene: TRBD1; v_gene: TRBV28; CDR3nt: TGTGCCAGCAGTGTTGAGGGACAGCGGCGGTGGGGGCAGTACTTC; CDR3aa: CASSVEGQRRWGQYF
abundance: -; j_gene: TRBJ2-7; d_gene: TRBD2; v_gene: TRBV9; CDR3nt: TGTGCCAGCAGCGTAGATTGGACTAGCGGGATCTACGAGCAGTACTTC; CDR3aa: CASSVDWTSGIYEQYF
abundance: -; j_gene: TRBJ2-1; d_gene: TRBD2; v_gene: TRBV27; CDR3nt: TGTGCCAGCAGTTTTTCCCTAGCGGGAGGGCCCTCCTACAATGAGCAGTTCTTC; CDR3aa: CASSFSLAGGPSYNEQFF
abundance: -; j_gene: TRBJ1-1; d_gene: TRBD1; v_gene: TRBV27; CDR3nt: TGTGCCAGCAGTCTCACGGGACAGGGTAGGGAAGCTTTCTTT; CDR3aa: CASSLTGQGREAFF
abundance: -; j_gene: TRBJ1-2; d_gene: -; v_gene: TRBV19; CDR3nt: TGTGCCAGTAATATAGGACCGGGACAAGGGCCCACTAACTATGGCTACACCTTC; CDR3aa: CASNIGPGQGPTNYGYTF
abundance: -; j_gene: TRBJ2-7; d_gene: -; v_gene: TRBV28; CDR3nt: TGTGCCAGCAGTTTATTCCCCGCGTACTCCTACGAGCAGTACTTC; CDR3aa: CASSLFPAYSYEQYF
abundance: -; j_gene: TRBJ2-2; d_gene: TRBD2; v_gene: TRBV6-5; CDR3nt: TGTGCCAGCAGCAGGCTAGCGGGAGTCGGGGAGCTGTTTTTT; CDR3aa: CASSRLAGVGELFF
abundance: few; j_gene: TRBJ2-7; d_gene: TRBD1; v_gene: TRBV10-3; CDR3nt: TGTGCCATCAGGGACAGGGGGGACTACGAGCAGTACTTC; CDR3aa: CAIRDRGDYEQYF
abundance: -; j_gene: TRBJ1-2; d_gene: -; v_gene: TRBV2; CDR3nt: TGTGCCAGCAGTGAATTGAAACAGGGCGGTGGCTACACCTTC; CDR3aa: CASSELKQGGGYTF
abundance: -; j_gene: TRBJ1-6; d_gene: -; v_gene: TRBV5-6; CDR3nt: TGTGCCAGCAGCTTGCAGAATTCACCCCTCCACTTT; CDR3aa: CASSLQNSPLHF
abundance: once; j_gene: TRBJ1-1; d_gene: -; v_gene: TRBV30; CDR3nt: TGTGCCTGGAGGGGGTTTTACTCGGACAGTAACACTGAAGCTTTCTTT; CDR3aa: CAWRGFYSDSNTEAFF
abundance: few; j_gene: TRBJ1-4; d_gene: -; v_gene: TRBV19; CDR3nt: TGTGCCAGTAGTCGGAGACAGGCTAATGAAAAACTGTTTTTT; CDR3aa: CASSRRQANEKLFF
abundance: -; j_gene: TRBJ2-7; d_gene: TRBD1; v_gene: TRBV23-1; CDR3nt: TGCGCCAGCAACGGATTCTTCTACGGGACAGGTCCCCACGAGCAGTACTTC; CDR3aa: CASNGFFYGTGPHEQYF
abundance: -; j_gene: TRBJ2-7; d_gene: TRBD1; v_gene: TRBV27; CDR3nt: TGTGCCAGCAGTTCCCGGGACAGGGACTACGAGCAGTACTTC; CDR3aa: CASSSRDRDYEQYF
abundance: few; j_gene: TRBJ2-1; d_gene: -; v_gene: TRBV15; CDR3nt: TGTGCCACCAGCAGGGTAACAGACAATGAGCAGTTCTTC; CDR3aa: CATSRVTDNEQFF
abundance: -; j_gene: TRBJ1-4; d_gene: -; v_gene: TRBV9; CDR3nt: TGTGCCAGCAGCGTAGCAGGGACAACTAATGAAAAACTGTTTTTT; CDR3aa: CASSVAGTTNEKLFF
abundance: -; j_gene: TRBJ2-3; d_gene: TRBD2; v_gene: TRBV2; CDR3nt: TGTGCCAGCCAAAGCGCCGGGACTAGTGACGGGTACCCGCAGTATTTT; CDR3aa: CASQSAGTSDGYPQYF
abundance: few; j_gene: TRBJ2-7; d_gene: -; v_gene: TRBV27; CDR3nt: TGTGCCAGCGGCTCCTCCTACGAGCAGTACTTC; CDR3aa: CASGSSYEQYF
abundance: -; j_gene: TRBJ2-7; d_gene: -; v_gene: TRBV4-1; CDR3nt: TGCGCCAGCAGCCAAGTAGCGGTGGACTACGAGCAGTACTTC; CDR3aa: CASSQVAVDYEQYF
abundance: -; j_gene: TRBJ1-4; d_gene: -; v_gene: TRBV13; CDR3nt: TGTGCCAGCAGCGAGCAGGGTGGTGAAAAACTGTTTTTT; CDR3aa: CASSEQGGEKLFF
abundance: -; j_gene: TRBJ2-7; d_gene: TRBD2; v_gene: TRBV11-2; CDR3nt: TGTGCCAGCAGCGGACTAGCGGGCCTAGCATCCTACGAGCAGTACTTC; CDR3aa: CASSGLAGLASYEQYF
abundance: -; j_gene: TRBJ1-1; d_gene: -; v_gene: TRBV6-1; CDR3nt: TGTGCCAGCAACCCAACCCGGGAACCCACTGAAGCTTTCTTT; CDR3aa: CASNPTREPTEAFF
abundance: few; j_gene: TRBJ2-7; d_gene: TRBD1; v_gene: TRBV9; CDR3nt: TGTGCCAGCAGCGTGGGACAGGGGGCACGGGAGCAGTACTTC; CDR3aa: CASSVGQGAREQYF
abundance: -; j_gene: TRBJ2-1; d_gene: -; v_gene: TRBV9; CDR3nt: TGTGCCAGCAGTACGGAGGGATTCTCCTACAATGAGCAGTTCTTC; CDR3aa: CASSTEGFSYNEQFF
abundance: -; j_gene: TRBJ1-2; d_gene: -; v_gene: TRBV5-4; CDR3nt: TGTGCCAGCAGCTTGACAGGGTTGAATGGCTACACCTTC; CDR3aa: CASSLTGLNGYTF
abundance: -; j_gene: TRBJ1-6; d_gene: -; v_gene: TRBV4-2; CDR3nt: TGTGCCAGCAGCCAGGGGGGAGGGTCCCTCCACTTT; CDR3aa: CASSQGGGSLHF
abundance: -; j_gene: TRBJ2-7; d_gene: TRBD2; v_gene: TRBV6-5; CDR3nt: TGTGCCAGCAGGCCTCGGGGCGGGGGGACCTACGAGCAGTACTTC; CDR3aa: CASRPRGGGTYEQYF
abundance: -; j_gene: TRBJ2-7; d_gene: TRBD1; v_gene: TRBV20-1; CDR3nt: TGCAGTGCTTACAGGGGATACGAGCAGTACTTC; CDR3aa: CSAYRGYEQYF
abundance: -; j_gene: TRBJ2-7; d_gene: TRBD1; v_gene: TRBV18; CDR3nt: TGTGCCAGCTCACCAGGGGACAGCGGATACGAGCAGTACTTC; CDR3aa: CASSPGDSGYEQYF
abundance: -; j_gene: TRBJ2-7; d_gene: -; v_gene: TRBV4-1; CDR3nt: TGCGCCAGCAGCCAAGAAGTGCGGGCCTCCTACGAGCAGTACTTC; CDR3aa: CASSQEVRASYEQYF
abundance: -; j_gene: TRBJ1-4; d_gene: TRBD1; v_gene: TRBV2; CDR3nt: TGTGCCAGCAGGGGCAGGGGGCGCGAAAAACTGTTTTTT; CDR3aa: CASRGRGREKLFF
abundance: -; j_gene: TRBJ2-7; d_gene: -; v_gene: TRBV19; CDR3nt: TGTGCCACACTCGAGGGGGCCTACGAGCAGTACTTC; CDR3aa: CATLEGAYEQYF
abundance: -; j_gene: TRBJ1-1; d_gene: -; v_gene: TRBV7-9; CDR3nt: TGTGCCAGCAGCTTAGCGGAAGGGGTTAACACTGAAGCTTTCTTT; CDR3aa: CASSLAEGVNTEAFF
abundance: -; j_gene: TRBJ2-2; d_gene: TRBD2; v_gene: TRBV4-1; CDR3nt: TGCGCCAGCAGCCCCTCGGTAGCGGGAGACCGGGGGGAGCTGTTTTTT; CDR3aa: CASSPSVAGDRGELFF
abundance: once; j_gene: TRBJ1-1; d_gene: -; v_gene: TRBV27; CDR3nt: TGTGCCAGCAGCAAAGGGGGTACTGAAGCTTTCTTT; CDR3aa: CASSKGGTEAFF
abundance: once; j_gene: TRBJ2-7; d_gene: -; v_gene: TRBV28; CDR3nt: TGTGCCAGCAGTTTTTCGGGCTCCTACGAGCAGTACTTC; CDR3aa: CASSFSGSYEQYF
abundance: medium-sized; j_gene: TRBJ2-7; d_gene: TRBD1; v_gene: TRBV19; CDR3nt: TGTGCCAGTAGTATAGTCGGGACAGCTTCCTACGAGCAGTACTTC; CDR3aa: CASSIVGTASYEQYF
abundance: few; j_gene: TRBJ1-2; d_gene: -; v_gene: TRBV4-2; CDR3nt: TGTGCCAGCAGCGCCCAAGGACACCCACGCTATGGCTACACCTTC; CDR3aa: CASSAQGHPRYGYTF
abundance: -; j_gene: TRBJ2-7; d_gene: -; v_gene: TRBV27; CDR3nt: TGTGCCAGCAGTTCGCGGGACTGGCCCTACGAGCAGTACTTC; CDR3aa: CASSSRDWPYEQYF
abundance: few; j_gene: TRBJ2-7; d_gene: -; v_gene: TRBV5-1; CDR3nt: TGCGCCAGCAGCTTGTTAGGGGGGGAGGGGGACGAGCAGTACTTC; CDR3aa: CASSLLGGEGDEQYF
abundance: -; j_gene: TRBJ1-4; d_gene: TRBD1; v_gene: TRBV28; CDR3nt: TGTGCCAGCAGTTATTACAGGGGTGAAAAACTGTTTTTT; CDR3aa: CASSYYRGEKLFF
abundance: large; j_gene: TRBJ2-7; d_gene: -; v_gene: TRBV7-9; CDR3nt: TGTGCCAGCAGCTTAGTTCTGGACACCGTAGGGGAGCAGTACTTC; CDR3aa: CASSLVLDTVGEQYF
abundance: once; j_gene: TRBJ1-1; d_gene: -; v_gene: TRBV19; CDR3nt: TGTGCCAGTAGTATATCGGGGTCCGGAACTGAAGCTTTCTTT; CDR3aa: CASSISGSGTEAFF
abundance: -; j_gene: TRBJ2-7; d_gene: TRBD2; v_gene: TRBV9; CDR3nt: TGTGCCAGCAGCCCTAGCGGGGGGACCTACGAGCAGTACTTC; CDR3aa: CASSPSGGTYEQYF
abundance: -; j_gene: TRBJ2-2; d_gene: -; v_gene: TRBV9; CDR3nt: TGTGCCAGCAGCACCCAACTAGGCGAGGCCGGGGAGCTGTTTTTT; CDR3aa: CASSTQLGEAGELFF
abundance: -; j_gene: TRBJ1-2; d_gene: -; v_gene: TRBV27; CDR3nt: TGTGCCAGCAGTTTATTGGGGGACCAGGGGATCTACGGCTACACCTTC; CDR3aa: CASSLLGDQGIYGYTF
abundance: few; j_gene: TRBJ2-7; d_gene: TRBD1; v_gene: TRBV28; CDR3nt: TGTGCCAGCAGTTTATCCAGGGGGCGCGAGCAGTACTTC; CDR3aa: CASSLSRGREQYF
abundance: -; j_gene: TRBJ2-3; d_gene: -; v_gene: TRBV4-2; CDR3nt: TGTGCCAGCAACCCACGAGCGGGTCACACAGATACGCAGTATTTT; CDR3aa: CASNPRAGHTDTQYF
abundance: -; j_gene: TRBJ1-4; d_gene: TRBD1; v_gene: TRBV19; CDR3nt: TGTGCCAGTACCCCCTACGGGACAGGGGGTGAAAAACTGTTTTTT; CDR3aa: CASTPYGTGGEKLFF